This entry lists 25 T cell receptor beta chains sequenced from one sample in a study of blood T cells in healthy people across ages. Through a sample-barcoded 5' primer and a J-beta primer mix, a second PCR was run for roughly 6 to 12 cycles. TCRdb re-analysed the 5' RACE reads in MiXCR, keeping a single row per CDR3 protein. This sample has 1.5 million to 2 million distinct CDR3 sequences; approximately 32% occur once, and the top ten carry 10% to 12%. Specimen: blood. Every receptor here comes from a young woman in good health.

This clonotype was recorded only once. CDR3 protein: CSAVSRTLDYGYTF. The CDR3 DNA sequence: TGCAGTGCCGTCTCGAGGACTTTGGACTATGGCTACACCTTC. V gene TRBV20-1 combines with J gene TRBJ1-2; no clear D. There are 14 residues in the CDR3. V lost 6 bases and J lost 3, with 17 bases in between. Germline lookup yields CDR1 DFQATT and CDR2 SNEGSKA (reference sequence).

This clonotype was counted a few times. The CDR3 spells CASGLVLGLAGVSSYNEQFF. The CDR3 DNA follows: TGTGCTAGTGGTTTGGTACTCGGACTAGCGGGGGTTTCCTCCTACAATGAGCAGTTCTTC. The chain couples TRBV12-5 to TRBJ2-1; 13 positions match TRBD2. Germline V gene data show CDR1 as LGHNT and CDR2 as FRNRAP. V gave up 0 bases and J gave up 0 bases; unmatched junction bases: 8. The CDR3 spans 20 residues.

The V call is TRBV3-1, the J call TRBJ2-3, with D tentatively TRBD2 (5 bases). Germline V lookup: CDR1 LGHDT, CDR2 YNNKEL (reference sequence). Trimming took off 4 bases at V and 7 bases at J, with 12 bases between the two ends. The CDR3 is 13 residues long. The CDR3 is CASSPFGGYTQYF. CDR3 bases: TGTGCCAGCAGCCCTTTCGGAGGTTATACGCAGTATTTT.

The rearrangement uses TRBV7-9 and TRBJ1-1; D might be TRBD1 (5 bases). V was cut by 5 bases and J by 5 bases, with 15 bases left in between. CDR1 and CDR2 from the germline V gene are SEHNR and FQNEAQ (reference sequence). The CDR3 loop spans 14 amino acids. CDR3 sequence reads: CASSPGTEGTEAFF. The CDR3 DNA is TGTGCCAGCAGCCCCGGGACCGAGGGAACTGAAGCTTTCTTT.

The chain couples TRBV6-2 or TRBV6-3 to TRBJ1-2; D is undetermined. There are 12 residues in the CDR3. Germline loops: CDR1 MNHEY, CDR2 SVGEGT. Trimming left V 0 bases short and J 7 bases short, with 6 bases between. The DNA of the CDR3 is TGTGCCAGCAGTTACTCGATAGGTGGCTACACCTTC. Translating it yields CASSYSIGGYTF.

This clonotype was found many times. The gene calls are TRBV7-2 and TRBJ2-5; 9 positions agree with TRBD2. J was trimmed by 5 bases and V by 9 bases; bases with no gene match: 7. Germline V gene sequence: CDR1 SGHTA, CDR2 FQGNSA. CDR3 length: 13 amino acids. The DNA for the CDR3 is TGTGCCAGTGCGGGGGGGCTACAGGAGACCCAGTACTTC. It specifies CASAGGLQETQYF. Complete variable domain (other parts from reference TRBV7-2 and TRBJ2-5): GAGVSQSPSNKVTEKGKDVELRCDPISGHTALYWYRQSLGQGLEFLIYFQGNSAPDKSGLPSDRFSAERTGGSVSTLTIQRTQQEDSAVYLCASAGGLQETQYFGPGTRLLVL.

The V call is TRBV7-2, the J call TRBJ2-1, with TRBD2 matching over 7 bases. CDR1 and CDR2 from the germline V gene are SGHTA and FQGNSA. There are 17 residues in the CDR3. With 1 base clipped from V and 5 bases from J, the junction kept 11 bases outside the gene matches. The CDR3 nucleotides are TGTGCCAGCAGCTTAGTCATGTCTAGCGGTTTAAACAATGAGCAGTTCTTC. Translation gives CASSLVMSSGLNNEQFF.

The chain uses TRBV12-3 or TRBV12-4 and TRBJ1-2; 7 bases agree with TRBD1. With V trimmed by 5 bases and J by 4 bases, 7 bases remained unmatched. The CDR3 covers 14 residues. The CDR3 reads CASSPGQTLYGYTF. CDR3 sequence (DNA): TGTGCCAGCAGTCCGGGACAGACACTCTATGGCTACACCTTC.

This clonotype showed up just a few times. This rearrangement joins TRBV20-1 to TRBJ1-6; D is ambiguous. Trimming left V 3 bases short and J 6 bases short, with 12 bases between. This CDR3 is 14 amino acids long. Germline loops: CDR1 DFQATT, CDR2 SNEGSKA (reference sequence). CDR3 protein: CSASEQWGNSPLHF. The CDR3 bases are TGCAGTGCTAGCGAACAGTGGGGTAATTCACCCCTCCACTTT.

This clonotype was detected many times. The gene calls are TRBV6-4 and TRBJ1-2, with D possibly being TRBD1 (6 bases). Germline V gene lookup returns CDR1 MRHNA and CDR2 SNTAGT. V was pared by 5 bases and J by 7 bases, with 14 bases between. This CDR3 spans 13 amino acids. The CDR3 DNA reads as TGTGCCAGCAGTAGTACGGGGGCGGCTGGCTACACCTTC. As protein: CASSSTGAAGYTF.

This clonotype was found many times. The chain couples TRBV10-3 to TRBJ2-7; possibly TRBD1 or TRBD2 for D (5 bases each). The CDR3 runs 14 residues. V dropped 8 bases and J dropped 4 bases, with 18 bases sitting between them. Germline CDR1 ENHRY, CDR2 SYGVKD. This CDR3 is CAIGDPRDRYEQYF. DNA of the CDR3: TGTGCCATCGGAGACCCCCGGGACCGATACGAGCAGTACTTC.

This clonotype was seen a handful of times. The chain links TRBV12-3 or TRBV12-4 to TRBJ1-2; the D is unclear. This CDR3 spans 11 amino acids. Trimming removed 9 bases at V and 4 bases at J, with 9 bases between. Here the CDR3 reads CASRLAYGYTF. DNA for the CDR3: TGTGCCAGTAGGTTGGCCTATGGCTACACCTTC.

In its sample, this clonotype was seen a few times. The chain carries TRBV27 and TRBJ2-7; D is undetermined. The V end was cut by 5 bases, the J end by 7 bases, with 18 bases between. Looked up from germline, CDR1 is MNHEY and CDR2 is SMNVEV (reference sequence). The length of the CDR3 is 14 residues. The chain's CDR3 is CASSHDLVGREQYF. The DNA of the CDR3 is TGTGCCAGCAGTCACGATCTAGTTGGAAGGGAGCAGTACTTC.

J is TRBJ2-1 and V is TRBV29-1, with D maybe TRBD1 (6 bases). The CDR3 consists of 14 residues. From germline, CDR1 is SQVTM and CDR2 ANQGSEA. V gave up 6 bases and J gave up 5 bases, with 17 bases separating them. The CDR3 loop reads CSVGFRDTHNEQFF. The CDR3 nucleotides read TGCAGCGTCGGATTCCGGGACACACACAATGAGCAGTTCTTC.

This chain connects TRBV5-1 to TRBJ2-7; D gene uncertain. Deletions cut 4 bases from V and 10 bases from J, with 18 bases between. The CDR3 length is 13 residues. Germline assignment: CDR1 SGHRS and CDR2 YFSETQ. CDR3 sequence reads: CASSPDRVSAQYF. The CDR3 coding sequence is TGCGCCAGCAGCCCTGACCGAGTATCGGCCCAGTACTTC.

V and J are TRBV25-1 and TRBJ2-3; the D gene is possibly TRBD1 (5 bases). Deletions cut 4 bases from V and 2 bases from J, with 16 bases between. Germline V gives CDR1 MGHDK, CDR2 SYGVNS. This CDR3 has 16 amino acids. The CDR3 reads CASSVLGQGNTDTQYF. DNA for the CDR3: TGTGCCAGCAGTGTCCTGGGTCAGGGAAACACAGATACGCAGTATTTT.

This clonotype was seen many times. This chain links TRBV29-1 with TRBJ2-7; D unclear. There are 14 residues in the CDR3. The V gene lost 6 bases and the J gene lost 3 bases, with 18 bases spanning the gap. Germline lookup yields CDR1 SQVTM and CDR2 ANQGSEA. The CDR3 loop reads CSVAVTLLNYEQYF. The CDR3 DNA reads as TGCAGCGTGGCCGTGACCTTACTCAACTACGAGCAGTACTTC.

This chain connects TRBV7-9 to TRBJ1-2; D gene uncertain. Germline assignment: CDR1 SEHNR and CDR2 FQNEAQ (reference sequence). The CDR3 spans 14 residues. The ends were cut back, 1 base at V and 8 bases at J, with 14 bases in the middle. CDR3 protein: CASSLDTLEGGYTF. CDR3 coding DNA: TGTGCCAGCAGCTTAGATACACTCGAGGGCGGCTACACCTTC.

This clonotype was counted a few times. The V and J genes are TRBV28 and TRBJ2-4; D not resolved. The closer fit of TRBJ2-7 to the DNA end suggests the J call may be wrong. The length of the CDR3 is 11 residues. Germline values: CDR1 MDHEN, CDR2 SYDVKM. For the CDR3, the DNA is TGTGCCAGCAGTCCTGCCCACGAGCAGTACTTC. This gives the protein CASSPAHEQYF.

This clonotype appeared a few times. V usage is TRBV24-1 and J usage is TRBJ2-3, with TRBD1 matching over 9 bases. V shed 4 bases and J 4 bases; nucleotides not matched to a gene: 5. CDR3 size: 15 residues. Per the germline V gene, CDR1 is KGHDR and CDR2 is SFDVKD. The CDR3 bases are TGTGCCACCAGTGAGTCCGGGACAGGGTCAGATACGCAGTATTTT. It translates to CATSESGTGSDTQYF.

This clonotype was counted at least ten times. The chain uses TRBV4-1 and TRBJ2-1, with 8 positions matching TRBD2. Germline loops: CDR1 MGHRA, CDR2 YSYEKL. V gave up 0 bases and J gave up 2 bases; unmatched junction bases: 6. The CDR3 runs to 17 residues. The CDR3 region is CASSQDTAGVAYNEQFF. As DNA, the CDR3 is TGCGCCAGCAGCCAAGATACAGCGGGAGTGGCCTACAATGAGCAGTTCTTC.

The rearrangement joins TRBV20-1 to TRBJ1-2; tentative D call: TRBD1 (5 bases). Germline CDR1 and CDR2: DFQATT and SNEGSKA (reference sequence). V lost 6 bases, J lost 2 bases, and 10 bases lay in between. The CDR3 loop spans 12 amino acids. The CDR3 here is CSAPTANYGYTF. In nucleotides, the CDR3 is TGCAGTGCCCCGACAGCGAACTATGGCTACACCTTC.

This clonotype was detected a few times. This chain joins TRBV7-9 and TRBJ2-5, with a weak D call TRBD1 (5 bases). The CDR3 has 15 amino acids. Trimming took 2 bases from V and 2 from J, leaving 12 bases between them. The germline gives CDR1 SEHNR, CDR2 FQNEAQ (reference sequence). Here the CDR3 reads CASSLNGHLQETQYF. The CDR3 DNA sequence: TGTGCCAGCAGCTTAAACGGACACCTACAAGAGACCCAGTACTTC.

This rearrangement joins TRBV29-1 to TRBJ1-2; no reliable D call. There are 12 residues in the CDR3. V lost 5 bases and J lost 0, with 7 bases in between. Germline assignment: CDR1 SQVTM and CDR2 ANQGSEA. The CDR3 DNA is TGCAGCGTTCTCCGGGCTAACTATGGCTACACCTTC. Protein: CSVLRANYGYTF.

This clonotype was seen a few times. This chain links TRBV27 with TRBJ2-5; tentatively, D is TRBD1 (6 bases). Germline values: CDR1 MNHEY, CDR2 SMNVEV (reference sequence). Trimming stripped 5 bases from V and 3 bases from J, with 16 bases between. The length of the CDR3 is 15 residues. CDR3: CASSPIDRTKETQYF. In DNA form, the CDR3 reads TGTGCCAGCAGTCCCATCGACAGGACGAAAGAGACCCAGTACTTC.